The rows below give T cell receptor beta chains drawn from one sample of a study of human T cells and chemical hapten exposure. TCRdb reprocessed the RACE reads with MiXCR, giving one entry per CDR3 protein. This repertoire shows 35,000 to 50,000 distinct CDR3 sequences, approximately 10% found once; its top ten account for roughly 6.2%. The sequencing used whole blood, collected in connection with sensitization to the hapten diphenylcyclopropenone (DPC). Receptors originate from a young man with alopecia areata. Some clones in this sample may be carry-over from other donors' samples. CDR3s include the opening cysteine and the closing phenylalanine or tryptophan. A D gene is named only where the DNA matches it firmly. For some rows the clone size is stated as once, few or many, or as a class when expanded; others skip it.

size,J,V,D,DNA,CDR3
few,TRBJ2-3,TRBV30,-,TGTGCCTGGAGTGTAGGAAATACGCAGTATTTT,CAWSVGNTQYF
-,TRBJ2-7,TRBV5-1,TRBD2,TGCGCCAGCAGCTATAGCGGGGGTACCTACGAGCAGTACTTC,CASSYSGGTYEQYF
-,TRBJ1-1,TRBV10-3,-,TGTGCCATCAGTGGAGGGCGAGGGACTGAAGCTTTCTTT,CAISGGRGTEAFF
many,TRBJ2-1,TRBV11-2,-,TGTGCCAGCAGCTTAGACAGATTCCAGTTCTTC,CASSLDRFQFF
few,TRBJ2-6,TRBV5-4,-,TGTGCCAGCAGCTTGGAGGGGTCTGGGGCCAACGTCCTGACTTTC,CASSLEGSGANVLTF
many,TRBJ1-5,TRBV4-3,-,TGCGCCAGCAGCCAACACCAGGGTTACCAGCCCCAGCATTTT,CASSQHQGYQPQHF
few,TRBJ2-3,TRBV20-1,-,TGCAGTGCTCTAGGGCCGGGACACTTCACAGATACGCAGTATTTT,CSALGPGHFTDTQYF
many,TRBJ1-6,TRBV5-6,TRBD1,TGTGCCAGCAGTACCAACAGGGGCCTTTCACCCCTCCACTTT,CASSTNRGLSPLHF
few,TRBJ2-5,TRBV10-3,TRBD2,TGTGCCATCAGTGGGGGGGGAGAGACCCAGTACTTC,CAISGGGETQYF
few,TRBJ1-2,TRBV20-1,TRBD1,TGCAGTGCTAGTACTGGACAGGGGGCGCTTGGCTACACCTTC,CSASTGQGALGYTF
once,TRBJ1-2,TRBV29-1,-,TGCAGCGTTGAACCGGGGGCTTATGGCTACACCTTC,CSVEPGAYGYTF
many,TRBJ2-1,TRBV12-5,-,TGTGCTAGTGGTTTGGTACAGGAGAGTGGCGGGAAGCTCCCCTCCTACAATGAGCAGTTCTTC,CASGLVQESGGKLPSYNEQFF
-,TRBJ2-1,TRBV7-2,-,TGTGCCAGCAGCTTAGCGTCGGGCGATGAGCAGTTCTTC,CASSLASGDEQFF
many,TRBJ2-1,TRBV7-2,TRBD2,TGTGCCAGCAGCTTAGGAGCGGGATTCCATGAGCAGTTCTTC,CASSLGAGFHEQFF
many,TRBJ1-3,TRBV14,-,TGTGCCAGCAGCCAGATCCCCGGACGGTCCTCTGGAAACACCATATATTTT,CASSQIPGRSSGNTIYF
few,TRBJ2-1,TRBV6-2/TRBV6-3,TRBD2,TGTGCCAGCATCCAGCGGGAGACCGATGAGCAGTTCTTC,CASIQRETDEQFF
-,TRBJ2-1,TRBV6-2/TRBV6-3,-,TGTGCCAGTCTGGACCCCCCGAGCTCCTACAATGAGCAGTTCTTC,CASLDPPSSYNEQFF
few,TRBJ2-7,TRBV25-1,TRBD2,TGTGCCAGCAGTGAATCGGGGGGTACCTACGAGCAGTACTTC,CASSESGGTYEQYF
many,TRBJ1-1,TRBV7-2,TRBD1,TGTGCCAGCAGCCCCCGGACAGGGCTTAGCACTGAAGCTTTCTTT,CASSPRTGLSTEAFF
many,TRBJ1-1,TRBV29-1,-,TGCAGCGTTGAGGGGTTCGAGGGCACTGAAGCTTTCTTT,CSVEGFEGTEAFF
many,TRBJ1-2,TRBV7-9,-,TGTGCCAGCAGCTCCGGGCACGCTCCTGGCTACACCTTC,CASSSGHAPGYTF
-,TRBJ1-1,TRBV27,-,TGTGCCAGCAGTTCGCAGATTCTGAACACTGAAGCTTTCTTT,CASSSQILNTEAFF
many,TRBJ2-5,TRBV28,-,TGTGCCAGCAGTTTTTCCGCTGCCAGCGGCCAAGAGACCCAGTACTTC,CASSFSAASGQETQYF
many,TRBJ2-2,TRBV20-1,TRBD1,TGCAGTGCAGAAGACAGGGGGCCAACCGGGGAGCTGTTTTTT,CSAEDRGPTGELFF
few,TRBJ2-5,TRBV29-1,TRBD1,TGCAGCGCTGACAGGGTTCAAGAGACCCAGTACTTC,CSADRVQETQYF
-,TRBJ2-1,TRBV5-4,-,TGTGCCAGCAGCTACTCCAACTACAATGAGCAGTTCTTC,CASSYSNYNEQFF
many,TRBJ1-1,TRBV9,-,TGTGCCAGCAGCTCCTCTTCCGGGGCGAGGACTGAAGCTTTCTTT,CASSSSSGARTEAFF
many,TRBJ2-1,TRBV7-2,-,TGTGCCAGCAGCTTACTTAGGGACAATGAGCAGTTCTTC,CASSLLRDNEQFF
few,TRBJ2-3,TRBV12-3/TRBV12-4,-,TGTGCCAGCTGGTCAGCCGGTATCAGGGGTACGCAGTATTTT,CASWSAGIRGTQYF
many,TRBJ2-5,TRBV5-4,-,TGTGCCAGCAGCTTGGGATCGCGGAACCAAGAGACCCAGTACTTC,CASSLGSRNQETQYF
-,TRBJ1-4,TRBV27,-,TGTGCCAGCAGTTTATGGGCTAATGAAAAACTGTTTTTT,CASSLWANEKLFF
few,TRBJ2-3,TRBV5-1,-,TGCGCCAGCAGCTTGGGGCGCGGGCCTGGCACAGATACGCAGTATTTT,CASSLGRGPGTDTQYF
many,TRBJ2-4,TRBV21-1,-,TGTGCCAGCAACTCACTAGCGGGAGGGCCCGTCAAAAACATTCAGTACTTC,CASNSLAGGPVKNIQYF
few,TRBJ2-5,TRBV20-1,TRBD1,TGCAGTGCTGTGCTAGGACAGGGAGCCATCAGCCAAGAGACCCAGTACTTC,CSAVLGQGAISQETQYF
few,TRBJ2-5,TRBV29-1,TRBD2,TGCAGCGTGGGACTAGCGGGAAAGATTAAGACCCAGTACTTC,CSVGLAGKIKTQYF
few,TRBJ2-1,TRBV20-1,TRBD2,TGCAGTGCTAGAAAGGGGGGACTAGCGGGAGCTGAGCAGTTCTTC,CSARKGGLAGAEQFF
-,TRBJ2-4,TRBV11-1,-,TGTGCCAGCAGCTTAGATGTGAAAAACATTCAGTACTTC,CASSLDVKNIQYF
once,TRBJ2-5,TRBV2,TRBD2,TGTGCCAGCAGTGAAGTAGCGGGGCAAGAGACCCAGTACTTC,CASSEVAGQETQYF
many,TRBJ1-5,TRBV10-2,-,TGCGCCAGCAGTGCTCAGTTAGGTCAGCCCCAGCATTTT,CASSAQLGQPQHF
few,TRBJ2-4,TRBV11-2,-,TGTGCCAGCAGCTTAAGAGCCAAAAACATTCAGTACTTC,CASSLRAKNIQYF
-,TRBJ2-7,TRBV5-1,-,TGCGCCAGCAGCCTCGGCAGTCCCTACGAGCAGTACTTC,CASSLGSPYEQYF
-,TRBJ2-2,TRBV11-2,-,TGTGCCAGCAGCCCATATACGGGCACCGGGGAGCTGTTTTTT,CASSPYTGTGELFF
many,TRBJ2-1,TRBV4-2,TRBD2,TGTGCCAGCAGCCTAAGAGCGGGGAATTTTGACAATGAGCAGTTCTTC,CASSLRAGNFDNEQFF
many,TRBJ1-6,TRBV20-1,-,TGCAGTGCTTACGCAGAATCAGGTCTTAATTCACCCCTCCACTTT,CSAYAESGLNSPLHF
-,TRBJ1-1,TRBV29-1,-,TGCAGCGTTGACTCCGGGGGTCACACTGAAGCTTTCTTT,CSVDSGGHTEAFF
-,TRBJ1-5,TRBV9,-,TGTGCCAGCAGCGGCAGCAGCAATCAGCCCCAGCATTTT,CASSGSSNQPQHF
-,TRBJ2-7,TRBV5-1,-,TGCGCCAGCAGCTTTGGCCCTAATCCCTCCTACGAGCAGTACTTC,CASSFGPNPSYEQYF
few,TRBJ2-1,TRBV28,-,TGTGCCACCAAACCCAGCCACTACAATGAGCAGTTCTTC,CATKPSHYNEQFF
many,TRBJ2-7,TRBV4-1,-,TGCGCCAGCAGCCACCGGGCCTCAAATTCCTACGAGCAGTACTTC,CASSHRASNSYEQYF
many,TRBJ1-3,TRBV4-3,-,TGCGCCAGCAGCCAGGGTGGAGGGCCTGGAAACACCATATATTTT,CASSQGGGPGNTIYF
few,TRBJ2-1,TRBV20-1,TRBD2,TGCAGTGCTAGAGTGCCAGGCGCGGGGACTAGCGGGAGTAATGAGCAGTTCTTC,CSARVPGAGTSGSNEQFF
many,TRBJ2-2,TRBV19,-,TGTGCCAGTAGTGGATTGTTGACCGGGGAGCTGTTTTTT,CASSGLLTGELFF
many,TRBJ1-6,TRBV7-2,-,TGTGCCAGCAGTCGGGAGGCAAATAATTCACCCCTCCACTTT,CASSREANNSPLHF
many,TRBJ2-1,TRBV7-6,TRBD1,TGTGCCAGCAGCTTAGGATGGACAGGGTTAAATGAGCAGTTCTTC,CASSLGWTGLNEQFF
many,TRBJ2-1,TRBV25-1,TRBD2,TGTGCCAGCAGTGAATGGAGCGGGAGGGTTGGGCATGAGCAGTTCTTC,CASSEWSGRVGHEQFF
many,TRBJ2-1,TRBV14,-,TGTGCCAGCAGCCGGATCGACAGGCCCTACAATGAGCAGTTCTTC,CASSRIDRPYNEQFF
many,TRBJ2-1,TRBV10-3,TRBD2,TGTGCCATCAGTGGACTAGCGGGAGGTTCCTACAATGAGCAGTTCTTC,CAISGLAGGSYNEQFF
many,TRBJ2-1,TRBV4-3,-,TGCGCCAGCAGCCAAGGACCGGGATACAATGAGCAGTTCTTC,CASSQGPGYNEQFF